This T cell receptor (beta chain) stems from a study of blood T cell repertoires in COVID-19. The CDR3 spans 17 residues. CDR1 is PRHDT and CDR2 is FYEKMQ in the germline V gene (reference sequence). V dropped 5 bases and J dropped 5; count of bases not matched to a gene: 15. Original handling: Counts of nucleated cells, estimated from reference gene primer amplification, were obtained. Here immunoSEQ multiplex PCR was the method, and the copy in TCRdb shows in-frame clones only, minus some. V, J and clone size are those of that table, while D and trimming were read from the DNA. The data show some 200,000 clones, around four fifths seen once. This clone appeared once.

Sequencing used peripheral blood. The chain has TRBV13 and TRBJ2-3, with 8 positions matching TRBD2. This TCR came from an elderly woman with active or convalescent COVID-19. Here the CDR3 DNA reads TGTGCCAGCAGCGTACGAAAACCGGGACTAGGGTTAGATACGCAGTATTTT. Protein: CASSVRKPGLGLDTQYF.